Listed below are T cell receptor beta chains from one sample, sequenced in a study of T-cell reconstitution after alpha-beta-depleted transplantation in children. TCRdb re-derived calls from the PCR reads in MiXCR, one entry per CDR3 protein. The sample has some 350,000 distinct CDR3 sequences, about 17% seen once. The material was PBMCs, mostly from graft donor cells, obtained 360 days after TCRalphabeta/CD19-depleted stem cell transplant. All receptors come from a male patient between 2 and 10 years old who had a stem cell transplant for acute lymphoblastic leukemia, so the T cells may come from the graft donor. CDR3s include the opening cysteine and the closing phenylalanine or tryptophan. D genes are given only for firm matches. Clone sizes are given selectively: once, few, many, or a class where the clone is expanded.

j_call d_call v_call clone_size cdr3_nt cdr3_aa
TRBJ1-1 . TRBV11-1 few TGTGCCAGCAGCTTAAGAATAGCCAGGACGCCGGGAGGGAACACTGAAGCTTTCTTT CASSLRIARTPGGNTEAFF
TRBJ2-3 TRBD2 TRBV6-5 many TGTGCCAGCAGTTATGGGACTAGCGGTAATACGCAGTATTTT CASSYGTSGNTQYF
TRBJ1-1 . TRBV29-1 . TGCAGCGTTGAAGATAGCGAGAACACTGAAGCTTTCTTT CSVEDSENTEAFF
TRBJ2-1 TRBD2 TRBV20-1 . TGCAGTGCAACACTAGCGGCGCTCTACAATGAGCAGTTCTTC CSATLAALYNEQFF
TRBJ2-5 . TRBV28 . TGTGCCAGCAGTTTACGACAGATAGCCCAAGAGACCCAGTACTTC CASSLRQIAQETQYF
TRBJ2-1 . TRBV28 many TGTGCCAGCACCTCTGTAACGGAGCAGTTCTTC CASTSVTEQFF
TRBJ2-2 . TRBV5-1 . TGCGCCAGCAGCTTGTTACTAGCCTCGAACACCGGGGAGCTGTTTTTT CASSLLLASNTGELFF
TRBJ2-3 . TRBV2 . TGTGCCAGCAGTGTTGGCAGGGCCCTCGCGGGCACAGATACGCAGTATTTT CASSVGRALAGTDTQYF
TRBJ2-1 . TRBV5-5 few TGTGCCAGCAGCACCGGGACCCTCCTAGGCAATGAGCAGTTCTTC CASSTGTLLGNEQFF
TRBJ2-5 TRBD1 TRBV4-3 few TGCGCCAGCAGCCAAGCACAGGGGCTCGGGACCCAGTACTTC CASSQAQGLGTQYF